A single sample gave rise to the 13 T cell receptor beta chains below, sequenced in a study of blood T cell repertoires in COVID-19. The protocol was immunoSEQ multiplex PCR, while the TCRdb copy is restricted to in-frame clones and leaves out a portion. The sample contains roughly 150,000 clones, 65% to 85% of which appear only once. Sequenced input: peripheral blood. Receptors were obtained from a woman older than 75 with acute or convalescent COVID-19.

V is TRBV28 and J is TRBJ1-1; 9 bases are shared with TRBD1. Germline-derived CDR1 and CDR2 are MDHEN and SYDVKM. Trimming at V came to 6 bases and at J to 5 bases, leaving 10 bases not matched to a gene. The CDR3 is 15 amino acids. The CDR3 DNA reads as TGTGCCAGCAGACCACAGGGGGCGGTTTTTACTGAAGCTTTCTTT. This gives the protein CASRPQGAVFTEAFF.

The CDR3 reads CATSRAISGHTQYF. For the CDR3, the DNA is TGTGCCACCAGCAGAGCGATCAGCGGCCATACGCAGTATTTT. V and J are TRBV15 and TRBJ2-3; D perhaps matches TRBD2 (5 bases). Germline V CDR1 and CDR2: LNHNV, YYDKDF (reference sequence). Trimming removed 1 base from V and 7 bases from J, with 12 bases in between. The CDR3 contains 14 residues.

The V call is TRBV3-1 (or the pseudogene TRBV3-2), the J call TRBJ2-3; a possible D gene is TRBD2 (7 bases). V was cut by 0 bases and J by 6 bases, with 19 bases left in between. The CDR3 length is 17 residues. Germline V gene data show CDR1 as LGHDT and CDR2 as YNNKEL (reference sequence). The CDR3: CASSQDWTGGRPDTQYF. The CDR3 nucleotides are TGTGCCAGCAGCCAAGATTGGACGGGGGGCCGTCCCGATACGCAGTATTTT.

This chain joins TRBV6-2 or TRBV6-3 and TRBJ1-5; D might be TRBD1 (6 bases). The CDR3 runs 15 residues. The ends were cut back, 0 bases at V and 4 bases at J, with 10 bases in the middle. The germline V gene encodes CDR1 MNHEY and CDR2 SVGEGT. This CDR3 is CASSYSTGFNQPQHF. For the CDR3, the DNA is TGTGCCAGCAGTTACTCGACAGGTTTTAATCAGCCCCAGCATTTT.

The chain employs TRBV18 and TRBJ1-4, with D unclear. The CDR3 has 15 residues. Trimming pared 3 bases from V and 7 bases from J, leaving 15 bases between. Germline V gene data show CDR1 as KGHSH and CDR2 as LQKENI. Written as DNA, the CDR3 is TGTGCCAGCTCACCGAGGCGGCCCCGGGGTGAAAAACTGTTTTTT. Translated, it gives CASSPRRPRGEKLFF. The full variable domain, with the rest looked up from reference TRBV18 and TRBJ1-4, is NAGVMQNPRHLVRRRGQEARLRCSPMKGHSHVYWYRQLPEEGLKFMVYLQKENIIDESGMPKERFSAEFPKEGPSILRIQQVVRGDSAAYFCASSPRRPRGEKLFFGSGTQLSVL.

This sequence joins TRBV14 and TRBJ2-5; unclear D gene. Germline V CDR1 and CDR2: SGHDN, FVKESK. There are 16 residues in the CDR3. V lost 1 base, J lost 4 bases, and 16 bases lay in between. CDR3 loop: CASSQVRRRSAETQYF. The CDR3 DNA follows: TGTGCCAGCAGCCAAGTTAGAAGAAGGAGTGCAGAGACCCAGTACTTC.

This clone was recorded once. This chain connects TRBV19 to TRBJ1-5, with 10 bases lining up with TRBD1. Per germline, CDR1 LNHDA and CDR2 SQIVND (reference sequence). Losses at the gene ends were 6 bases for V and 0 bases for J; bases not matched to a gene: 11. This CDR3 is built from 18 residues. CDR3 bases: TGTGCCAGTAGCACGGCGGGGACAGGGGCCTATAGCAATCAGCCCCAGCATTTT. Its protein is CASSTAGTGAYSNQPQHF.

V gene TRBV6-5 combines with J gene TRBJ1-2; possible D gene TRBD1, 6 bases. The germline V and J ends were trimmed by 6 bases and 5 bases, with 13 bases remaining between them. The CDR3 contains 13 residues. Germline V gives CDR1 MNHEY, CDR2 SVGAGI. The CDR3 nucleotides are TGTGCCAGCAGCAGGGGCGGTATTTATGGCTACACCTTC. Amino acid sequence: CASSRGGIYGYTF.

The chain is built from TRBV5-1 and TRBJ2-3; 8 bases agree with TRBD1. Germline-derived CDR1 and CDR2 are SGHRS and YFSETQ. The CDR3 totals 15 residues. The V segment lost 4 bases and the J segment 2 bases; nucleotides outside the gene matches: 6. The CDR3 DNA is TGCGCCAGCAGCCCTGGACAGGGTTTCACAGATACGCAGTATTTT. Protein sequence: CASSPGQGFTDTQYF.

The CDR3 is CASSPLGRTEQFF. In DNA, the CDR3 is TGTGCCAGCAGCCCTTTGGGGAGGACGGAGCAGTTCTTC. The V and J genes are TRBV11-2 and TRBJ2-1; D may be TRBD2 (6 bases). V was trimmed by 5 bases and J by 10 bases, leaving 15 bases between them. The CDR3 has 13 amino acids. CDR1 is SGHAT, CDR2 FQNNGV, per germline.

This clone has more than one count but fewer than ten. The V call is TRBV5-1, the J call TRBJ2-1; 9 nucleotides line up with TRBD2. This CDR3 has 17 amino acids. CDR1 is SGHRS, CDR2 YFSETQ, per germline. V lost 4 bases, J lost 8 bases, and 16 bases stayed unmatched. CDR3 in DNA: TGCGCCAGCAGCCCTGAGGGGAGGGCTAGCGGGGCAGATGAGCAGTTCTTC. Its protein product is CASSPEGRASGADEQFF.

The rearrangement links TRBV4-2 to TRBJ1-3; D gene unclear. Germline CDR1 LGHNA, CDR2 YNFKEQ. CDR3 length equals 16 residues. V was cut by 4 bases and J by 0 bases, with 13 bases left in between. The CDR3 sequence is CASSPLGGLSGNTIYF. As DNA, the CDR3 is TGTGCCAGCAGCCCCCTGGGCGGGCTCTCTGGAAACACCATATATTTT.

The chain uses TRBV19 and TRBJ1-6, with 11 positions matching TRBD1. The germline V gene has CDR1 LNHDA and CDR2 SQIVND (reference sequence). The CDR3 is 15 residues long. V was clipped by 7 bases and J by 7 bases; unmatched bases: 6. The CDR3 loop reads CASTYRDRGNSPLHF. CDR3 sequence (DNA): TGTGCCAGTACCTATAGGGACAGGGGGAATTCACCCCTCCACTTT.